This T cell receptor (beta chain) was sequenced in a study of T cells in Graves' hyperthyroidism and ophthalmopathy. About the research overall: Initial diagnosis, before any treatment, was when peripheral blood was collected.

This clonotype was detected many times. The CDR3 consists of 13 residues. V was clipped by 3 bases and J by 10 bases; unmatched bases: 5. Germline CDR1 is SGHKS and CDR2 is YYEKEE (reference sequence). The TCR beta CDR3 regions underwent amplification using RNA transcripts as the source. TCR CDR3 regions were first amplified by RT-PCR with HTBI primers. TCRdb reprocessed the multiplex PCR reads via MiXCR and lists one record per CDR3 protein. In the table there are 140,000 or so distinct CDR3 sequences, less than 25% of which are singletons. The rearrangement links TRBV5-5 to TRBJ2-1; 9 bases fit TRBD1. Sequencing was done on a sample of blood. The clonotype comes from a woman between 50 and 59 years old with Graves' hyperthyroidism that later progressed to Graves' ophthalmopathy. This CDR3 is CASSSGTGYEQFF. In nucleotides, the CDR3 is TGTGCCAGCAGCTCCGGGACAGGGTACGAGCAGTTCTTC.